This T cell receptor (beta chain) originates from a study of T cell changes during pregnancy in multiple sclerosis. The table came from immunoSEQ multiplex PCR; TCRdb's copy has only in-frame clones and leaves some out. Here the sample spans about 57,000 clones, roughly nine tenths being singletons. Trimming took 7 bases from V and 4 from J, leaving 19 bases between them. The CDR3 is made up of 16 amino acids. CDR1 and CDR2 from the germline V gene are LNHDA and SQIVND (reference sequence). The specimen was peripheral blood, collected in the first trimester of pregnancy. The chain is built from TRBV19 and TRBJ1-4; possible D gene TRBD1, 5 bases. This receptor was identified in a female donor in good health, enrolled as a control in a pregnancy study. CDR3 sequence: CASTHAGTGLNEKLFF. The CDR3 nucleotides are TGTGCCAGTACCCACGCTGGAACAGGCCTTAATGAAAAACTGTTTTTT.